This TCR beta chain comes out of a study of shared clonotypes between healthy human individuals. TCRdb's copy holds only in-frame clones and misses some; the assay was immunoSEQ multiplex PCR. The sample consists of about 1 million clones, around 75% of them appearing once. The study, taken as a whole, reports: Naive subsets, compared against memory subsets, generally had larger estimated richness values. Naive CD4 clonotypes overlapped across a handful of donors at roughly 5.1%.

Trimming pared 1 base from V and 5 bases from J, leaving 12 bases between. Germline V CDR1 and CDR2: GTSNPN, SVGIG (reference sequence). The CDR3 length is 13 residues. As to this clone: Its antigen is still unknown.

The sequence came from a man between 18 and 35 years old in good health. V and J are TRBV30 and TRBJ2-7; D unclear. Sequenced sample: memory CD4+ T cells sorted from blood. Subset noted: CD45RA-negative fraction. The CDR3 sequence: CAWSGPHGHEQYF. In DNA form, the CDR3 reads TGTGCCTGGAGTGGCCCCCATGGCCACGAGCAGTACTTC.